The TCR beta chain described here comes from a study of human T cells and chemical hapten exposure. Whole-study context: DPC at 2% was the sensitizing agent, placed on 2 cm by 2 cm of upper inner arm skin. TCR yields differed between samples (mainly from small differences in pooled library volume).

Individual cDNA molecules had unique molecular identifiers attached to them by the library. TCRdb analysed the RACE reads with MiXCR anew, one entry per CDR3 protein. Here the sample spans 200,000 to 300,000 distinct CDR3 sequences, 7.5% to 9% being singletons. About this clonotype: Antigen specificity is unknown.

Study-level results: Donors were affected by alopecia, so their immune reaction might vary from that of healthy individuals.

The time point here: pre-sensitization, week 0. Treatment defined: therapeutic diphenylcyclopropenone sensitization with weekly scalp DPC. Sequenced material: whole blood, taken in connection with sensitization to the hapten diphenylcyclopropenone (DPC). This receptor was obtained from a woman in her thirties or forties with alopecia areata. Some clones in this sample may be carry-over from other donors' samples.

The CDR3 reads CSARDLTRGNYEQYF. CDR3 sequence (DNA): TGCAGTGCTAGAGACCTTACGCGGGGTAACTACGAGCAGTACTTC. V is TRBV20-1 and J is TRBJ2-7, with D maybe TRBD2 (6 bases). The CDR3 sequence is 15 residues long. Germline V gives CDR1 DFQATT, CDR2 SNEGSKA (reference sequence). Trimming pared 0 bases from V and 3 bases from J, leaving 15 bases between.